Listed here are 14 T cell receptor beta chains from one sample, sequenced in a study of T cell changes during pregnancy in multiple sclerosis. Assay: immunoSEQ multiplex PCR; the TCRdb copy retains only in-frame clones and omits some. Altogether 30,000 to 35,000 clones are present, approximately 90% being singletons, with the ten largest covering around 10%. Material: CD8+ T cells from peripheral blood mononuclear cells, obtained before pregnancy. Receptor source: a female donor with multiple sclerosis, enrolled in a pregnancy study.

This chain connects TRBV5-4 to TRBJ2-7; 10 bases line up with TRBD1. Trimming removed 5 bases from V and 4 bases from J; junction bases left unmatched: 6. The germline CDR1 and CDR2 sequences are SGHNT and YYREEE (reference sequence). There are 14 residues in the CDR3. This chain's CDR3 is CASSPGTGAYEQYF. The CDR3 nucleotides read TGTGCCAGCAGTCCCGGGACAGGGGCTTACGAGCAGTACTTC. Supplemented by reference TRBV5-4 and TRBJ2-7, the full variable domain reads ETGVTQSPTHLIKTRGQQVTLRCSSQSGHNTVSWYQQALGQGPQFIFQYYREEENGRGNFPPRFSGLQFPNYSSELNVNALELDDSALYLCASSPGTGAYEQYFGPGTRLTVT.

The chain recombines TRBV6-5 with TRBJ1-1, with D maybe TRBD1 (6 bases). Deletions cut 5 bases from V and 1 base from J, with 14 bases between. The germline gives CDR1 MNHEY, CDR2 SVGAGI. The CDR3 extends over 15 amino acids. As DNA, the CDR3 is TGTGCCAGCAGTATGACAGGCCGGCGGAACACTGAAGCTTTCTTT. This gives the protein CASSMTGRRNTEAFF.

This clone was counted once. The chain uses TRBV5-6 and TRBJ1-1, with 9 bases matching TRBD1. Germline V gene data show CDR1 as SGHDT and CDR2 as YYEEEE. The V and J ends lost 0 bases and 3 bases, in that order; junction bases with no gene match: 6. The CDR3 sequence is 16 residues long. Here the CDR3 DNA reads TGTGCCAGCAGCTTGGTGGACAGGGGATTTGACACTGAAGCTTTCTTT. Amino acids: CASSLVDRGFDTEAFF.

The gene calls are TRBV13 and TRBJ2-7; 13 nucleotides line up with TRBD2. With 4 bases clipped from V and 2 bases from J, the junction kept 5 bases outside the gene matches. The CDR3 spans 16 residues. Germline values: CDR1 PRHDT, CDR2 FYEKMQ (reference sequence). The CDR3 DNA sequence: TGTGCCAGCAGCTCCTACGGGACTAGCGGGACCTACGAGCAGTACTTC. Encoded protein: CASSSYGTSGTYEQYF.

The chain recombines TRBV10-3 with TRBJ2-7; 10 nucleotides line up with TRBD2. CDR3 length: 18 residues. The V and J ends lost 5 bases and 6 bases, in that order; junction bases with no gene match: 19. The germline V gene encodes CDR1 ENHRY and CDR2 SYGVKD. The CDR3 nucleotides read TGTGCCATCAGTTCCGTCGGAGCGGGGGGGGGCCTCACGGGCGAGCAGTACTTC. The encoded protein is CAISSVGAGGGLTGEQYF.

The chain links TRBV27 to TRBJ1-1; D ambiguous. CDR1 is MNHEY and CDR2 is SMNVEV in the germline V gene (reference sequence). CDR3 length: 14 amino acids. V shed 5 bases and J shed 1 base, with 11 bases lying between them. The CDR3: CASSPGRGNTEAFF. The CDR3 coding sequence is TGTGCCAGCAGTCCAGGACGGGGGAACACTGAAGCTTTCTTT.

The CDR3 sequence is CASSVGGSLTYEQYF. CDR3 nucleotide sequence: TGTGCCAGCAGCGTAGGCGGCAGCCTCACCTACGAGCAGTACTTC. J is TRBJ2-7 and V is TRBV9; D is ambiguous. The CDR3 length is 15 residues. V lost 0 bases to trimming and J lost 2 bases, with 12 bases between them. Germline CDR1 is SGDLS and CDR2 is YYNGEE.

The chain recombines TRBV7-3 with TRBJ2-1; D is unclear. The V gene lost 2 bases and the J gene lost 0 bases, with 8 bases spanning the gap. Germline V gene lookup returns CDR1 SGHTA and CDR2 FQGTGA. The CDR3 has 15 amino acids. The CDR3 reads CASSLGPSSYNEQFF. The CDR3 bases are TGTGCCAGCAGCTTAGGCCCTAGCTCCTACAATGAGCAGTTCTTC.

The rearrangement joins TRBV9 to TRBJ1-1; 8 positions match TRBD1. The CDR3 has 15 amino acids. V trimming: 3 bases; J trimming: 1 base; junction bases outside the gene matches: 5. Germline loops: CDR1 SGDLS, CDR2 YYNGEE. CDR3 DNA: TGTGCCAGCAGCGCCTTAGGACAGGGGAACACTGAAGCTTTCTTT. Its protein is CASSALGQGNTEAFF.

V gene TRBV27 combines with J gene TRBJ1-2; D possibly corresponds to TRBD1 (5 bases). The CDR3 runs 15 residues. V was cut by 3 bases and J by 6 bases, with 17 bases left in between. Germline V gene sequence: CDR1 MNHEY, CDR2 SMNVEV (reference sequence). The CDR3 sequence is CASSFLGGSENGYTF. The CDR3 DNA sequence: TGTGCCAGCAGTTTCCTCGGGGGGTCGGAGAATGGCTACACCTTC.

The chain joins TRBV29-1 to TRBJ2-7; D call uncertain. V lost 3 bases, J lost 0 bases, and 12 bases lay in between. Germline V CDR1 and CDR2: SQVTM, ANQGSEA. The CDR3 runs 14 residues. The CDR3 is CSVEVFSSSYEQYF. In DNA form, the CDR3 reads TGCAGCGTTGAGGTCTTTTCTAGCTCCTACGAGCAGTACTTC.

This clone was picked up one time. J is TRBJ2-1 and V is TRBV6-5; tentatively, D is TRBD1 (6 bases). The ends were cut back, 3 bases at V and 4 bases at J, with 13 bases in the middle. The germline V gene encodes CDR1 MNHEY and CDR2 SVGAGI. CDR3 size: 15 residues. The CDR3 bases are TGTGCCAGCAGTTATTTCCGGACAGCGTACAATGAGCAGTTCTTC. Its translation: CASSYFRTAYNEQFF.

The rearrangement joins TRBV7-3 to TRBJ2-1; 7 bases are shared with TRBD1. The germline V gene encodes CDR1 SGHTA and CDR2 FQGTGA. Unmatched junction bases numbered 8, after V lost 4 bases and J lost 8 bases. The CDR3 totals 14 residues. Here the CDR3 reads CASSSPTGKDEQFF. As DNA, the CDR3 is TGTGCCAGCAGCTCTCCGACAGGGAAGGATGAGCAGTTCTTC.

The chain recombines TRBV6-5 with TRBJ2-1; D ambiguous. V lost 8 bases to trimming and J lost 8 bases, with 10 bases between them. This CDR3 spans 11 amino acids. Germline lookup yields CDR1 MNHEY and CDR2 SVGAGI. The CDR3 DNA follows: TGTGCCAGCGGCCTCGAGGATGAGCAGTTCTTC. Protein: CASGLEDEQFF.